The clone carrying this T cell receptor (beta chain) occurred many times. Its specificity is not known. This sample was included in a study of response to subunit inactivated influenza vaccine. The J segment lost 1 base and the V segment lost 1 base, leaving 9 bases of the junction unmatched. The CDR3 sequence is 19 residues long. The germline V gene has CDR1 MGHRA and CDR2 YSYEKL. Study outcomes and limitations: After each seasonal influenza vaccination, few new T cells are recruited, the authors suggested.

TCRdb processed the RT-PCR reads anew with MiXCR; each CDR3 protein has one entry. In the table there are hundreds of thousands of distinct CDR3 sequences, about 10% of which are singletons. This TCR was sampled from a man aged 50-60 years who received an inactivated influenza vaccine. This chain connects TRBV4-1 to TRBJ2-2; 10 nucleotides match TRBD2. The input for sequencing was PBMCs from blood, taken on the day of vaccination. CDR3 loop: CASSQVGVAGGLNTGELFF. CDR3 nucleotides: TGCGCCAGCAGCCAAGTGGGGGTAGCGGGGGGCCTGAACACCGGGGAGCTGTTTTTT.